A selection of T cell receptor beta chains follows, all from one sample in a study of cytomegalovirus exposure and HLA in healthy donors. This table comes from immunoSEQ multiplex PCR, and its TCRdb copy is limited to in-frame clones, with some not included. The sample holds 100,000 to 150,000 clones, more than 9% seen once. The material sequenced was PBMCs. The origin of the receptors is a woman between 18 and 29 years old in good health and CMV-seropositive. CDR3s include the opening cysteine and the closing phenylalanine or tryptophan. A D gene is named only where the DNA matches it firmly. A row's size may be missing; if present it is once, few, many or a size class.

>TRBJ2-5|TRBV5-4|TRBD2|few
CASSLGTSGQETQYF
TGTGCCAGCAGCTTGGGGACTAGCGGGCAAGAGACCCAGTACTTC
>TRBJ2-1|TRBV13|NA|few
CASSLIGADNEQFF
TGTGCCAGCAGCTTAATAGGGGCGGACAATGAGCAGTTCTTC
>TRBJ2-7|TRBV4-1|NA|NA
CASSQDWMTGSDEQYF
TGCGCCAGCAGCCAAGATTGGATGACGGGGAGCGACGAGCAGTACTTC
>TRBJ2-2|TRBV9|NA|few
CASSVAKYTGELFF
TGTGCCAGCAGCGTAGCTAAATACACCGGGGAGCTGTTTTTT
>TRBJ2-7|TRBV9|TRBD1|NA
CASSIQSGTDPYEQYF
TGTGCCAGCAGCATCCAATCCGGGACAGATCCTTACGAGCAGTACTTC
>TRBJ2-1|TRBV2|NA|few
CASSEHRRGNNEQFF
TGTGCCAGCAGTGAACACAGACGGGGAAACAATGAGCAGTTCTTC
>TRBJ1-5|TRBV19|NA|NA
CATKKRGGQLNQPQHF
TGTGCCACTAAGAAAAGGGGGGGGCAGCTTAATCAGCCCCAGCATTTT
>TRBJ1-2|TRBV5-1|NA|few
CASSRDSIGAGYTF
TGCGCCAGCAGCCGGGACTCCATAGGAGCTGGCTACACCTTC
>TRBJ1-4|TRBV6-5|NA|many
CASSYSGRSDEKLFF
TGTGCCAGCAGTTATTCAGGGAGGAGTGACGAAAAACTGTTTTTT
>TRBJ1-1|TRBV19|TRBD1|NA
CATKPDRGQPEAFF
TGTGCCACTAAACCTGACAGGGGGCAACCTGAAGCTTTCTTT
>TRBJ2-1|TRBV19|NA|few
CASSTGLAFSYNEQFF
TGTGCCAGTAGTACCGGGCTAGCTTTCTCCTACAATGAGCAGTTCTTC
>TRBJ2-5|TRBV5-1|TRBD1|few
CASRGTGGLGEETQYF
TGCGCCAGCAGAGGGACAGGGGGTTTGGGGGAAGAGACCCAGTACTTC
>TRBJ2-7|TRBV19|NA|NA
CASSLDSQNYEQYF
TGTGCCAGTAGCCTGGACAGTCAAAACTACGAGCAGTACTTC
>TRBJ2-2|TRBV19|NA|NA
CASSIDLITGELFF
TGTGCCAGTAGTATAGATCTTATAACCGGGGAGCTGTTTTTT
>TRBJ2-5|TRBV30|NA|NA
CAWSVSGENQYF
TGTGCATGGAGTGTATCCGGAGAGAACCAGTACTTC
>TRBJ2-7|TRBV6-1|TRBD2|few
CASSERGGSSYEQYF
TGTGCCAGCAGTGAAAGGGGCGGGAGCTCCTACGAGCAGTACTTC
>TRBJ2-3|TRBV7-3|NA|NA
CASSLVGVVGDTQYF
TGTGCCAGCAGCTTAGTAGGGGTGGTTGGGGATACGCAGTATTTT
>TRBJ2-2|TRBV29-1|TRBD2|few
CSVVILAGGPTGELFF
TGCAGCGTTGTTATCCTAGCGGGAGGGCCCACCGGGGAGCTGTTTTTT
>TRBJ2-7|TRBV6-1|TRBD2|few
CASSVFDTSVMYEQYF
TGTGCCAGCAGTGTTTTTGACACTAGCGTTATGTACGAGCAGTACTTC
>TRBJ1-2|TRBV19|NA|few
CASSVSGAPSDGYTF
TGTGCCAGTAGTGTCTCAGGGGCCCCCAGCGATGGCTACACCTTC
>TRBJ2-2|TRBV14|TRBD2|few
CASSLAGGKTGELFF
TGTGCCAGCAGCCTAGCGGGAGGGAAGACGGGGGAGCTGTTTTTT
>TRBJ2-7|TRBV5-1|NA|NA
CASSLGSHEQYF
TGCGCCAGCAGCTTGGGTAGCCACGAGCAGTACTTC
>TRBJ2-7|TRBV2|TRBD1|NA
CASSPRGLEQYF
TGTGCCAGCAGCCCCAGGGGGTTGGAGCAGTACTTC
>TRBJ1-1|TRBV5-1|NA|few
CASSSGGGPEAFF
TGCGCCAGCAGCTCGGGGGGGGGCCCTGAAGCTTTCTTT
>TRBJ1-2|TRBV20-1|TRBD1|few
CSGTGAEGYTF
TGCAGTGGGACAGGGGCGGAGGGCTACACCTTC
>TRBJ2-2|TRBV2|NA|few
CASSDSVTGELFF
TGTGCCAGCAGTGATTCGGTAACCGGGGAGCTGTTTTTT
>TRBJ2-1|TRBV6-1|TRBD2|few
CASSPGLAGGGEQFF
TGTGCCAGCAGCCCAGGACTAGCGGGAGGGGGTGAGCAGTTCTTC
>TRBJ2-1|TRBV11-1|NA|few
CASSQTTTRPEQFF
TGTGCCAGCAGTCAAACAACAACGAGGCCTGAGCAGTTCTTC
>TRBJ2-7|TRBV5-4|TRBD2|NA
CASSLEAGAYEQYF
TGTGCCAGCAGCTTGGAAGCGGGAGCGTATGAGCAGTACTTC
>TRBJ2-3|TRBV27|NA|NA
CASSPRFLHYGQYF
TGTGCCAGCAGTCCCCGCTTTTTACACTACGGGCAGTATTTT
>TRBJ1-1|TRBV7-9|NA|many
CASSHENRMNTEAFF
TGTGCCAGCAGTCATGAAAACAGGATGAACACTGAAGCTTTCTTT
>TRBJ2-7|TRBV6-5|TRBD2|few
CASSLGTITNEQYF
TGTGCCAGCAGCCTGGGGACTATCACGAACGAGCAGTACTTC
>TRBJ2-7|TRBV6-1|TRBD2|NA
CASSEGGGSYSYEQYF
TGTGCCAGCAGTGAAGGCGGGGGTTCCTACTCCTACGAGCAGTACTTC